Reported below is one T cell receptor (beta chain). Its target is not known. Trimming removed 3 bases at V and 4 bases at J, with 14 bases between. This CDR3 comprises 15 residues. Germline assignment: CDR1 LNHDA and CDR2 SQIVND (reference sequence). This entry is derived from a study of T cells in localized non-small cell lung cancer. Regarding the study as a whole: Paired adjacent lung recovered a median roughly 54 of the top 100 tumor clones. Clonality of T cells reached its maximum in uninvolved adjacent lung, surpassing tumor. There was an association of higher blood T cell density with longer overall survival. Sequence data derive from only one tumor region, so heterogeneity remains possible.

Method: immunoSEQ multiplex PCR; TCRdb's copy keeps in-frame clones and lacks some. The repertoire has under 150,000 clones, 70% to 90% of them found once; the top ten carry over 1.5%. The chain employs TRBV19 and TRBJ2-3; no reliable D call. The clonotype was recovered from a female donor over 55 with stage I lung adenocarcinoma. The sequencing used peripheral blood, collected before any cancer treatment. The DNA of the CDR3 is TGTGCCAGTAGTATCGCGGTACTTGGTGCAGATACGCAGTATTTT. Its translation is CASSIAVLGADTQYF.